This TCR beta chain was obtained from a study of T-cell reconstitution after alpha-beta-depleted transplantation in children (dated by TCRdb to the mid-2010s). Background for the entire study: Using TCR repertoire profiling, the study quantitatively followed how T-cell immune reconstitution unfolded in children after TCRalphabeta/CD19-depleted allogeneic hematopoietic cell transplantation. What the research found in general, with its limitations: About two months after transplant, the apparently early recovery of alphabetaT-cell counts reportedly depended on just several hundred clones that had expanded rapidly and came from non-depleted graft cells. In some patients, high TCRbeta diversity at day 60 was attributed to recipient T cells and intrathymic progenitors that had survived conditioning. Over the following months the frequencies of hyperexpanded clones went down, and after one year T-cell counts and TCRbeta diversity were mostly credited to newly produced T cells.

CDR1 is given as SGHVS and CDR2 as FNYEAQ, both from the germline V gene. The CDR3 covers 15 residues, taking in both the cysteine and the phenylalanine. Only CDR3 DNA is held: 45 bases, read in frame from base 1. V and J are trimmed by 1 base and 5 bases, and the gene matches miss 6 bases of the junction. This clonotype showed up just a few times. What antigen it recognizes has not been identified. It has no much larger one-base neighbor in the sample; base qualities were not kept. In the paper's terms, the treatment or condition label means: allogeneic hematopoietic cell transplantation with graft depleted of TCRalphabeta T cells and CD19 B cells. Transplant recipients were children who received TCRalphabeta/CD19-depleted allogeneic hematopoietic cell grafts. Library preparation employed PCR. Sequencing used an Illumina HiSeq 2500. TCR library preparation used molecular barcoding, with unique molecular identifiers applied to normalize quantification of the TCRbeta repertoire. The public reads were reprocessed in TCRdb via fastp at Q25 and MiXCR, keeping in-frame beta chains. A single entry per CDR3 protein holds the most common genes and DNA from its merged rows. This sample is represented by roughly 400,000 distinct CDR3 sequences; around 46% of them were singletons. Clones ranked in the top ten supply 27% of the sample.

This material consisted of PBMCs, taken before TCRalphabeta/CD19-depleted stem cell transplant. This sequence uses TRBV7-6 and TRBJ1-1; 8 bases in the junction line up with TRBD1. The source is a girl aged 2-9 years with aplastic anemia, due to receive a stem cell transplant. The bases are TGTGCCAGCAGCTTAGAGGCAGGGGGCGCGACTGAAGCTTTCTTT. Translated, it gives CASSLEAGGATEAFF.